Each of the 15 T cell receptor beta chains below was sequenced from the same sample in a study of shared clonotypes between healthy human individuals. The method was immunoSEQ multiplex PCR; TCRdb's version includes in-frame clones alone and lacks a portion of them. The sample holds fewer than 850,000 clones, approximately 96% seen once. Positively selected for CCR7, the CD45RO-negative cells used as naive CD8 cells excluded terminally differentiated effector memory CD45RA+ cells. Material for sequencing was naive CD8+ T cells sorted from blood. The source of these receptors is a man aged 25 to 40 in good health.

J is TRBJ1-4 and V is TRBV4-2, with D uncertain. Germline V CDR1 and CDR2: LGHNA, YNFKEQ. V was trimmed by 1 base and J by 13 bases, leaving 19 bases between them. CDR3 length: 15 amino acids. CDR3 residues: CASSQVLGSRNGLFF. The CDR3, as DNA: TGTGCCAGCAGCCAAGTATTAGGTAGTAGAAACGGACTGTTTTTT.

The rearrangement joins TRBV9 to TRBJ2-5, with D perhaps TRBD2 (6 bases). Per the germline V gene, CDR1 is SGDLS and CDR2 is YYNGEE. Trimming left V 3 bases short and J 2 bases short, with 17 bases between. The CDR3 is 16 residues long. CDR3 DNA: TGTGCCAGCAGCGCGGGGACGGGAGCCCCTCAAGAGACCCAGTACTTC. It specifies CASSAGTGAPQETQYF. Full variable domain (missing parts from reference TRBV9 and TRBJ2-5): DSGVTQTPKHLITATGQRVTLRCSPRSGDLSVYWYQQSLDQGLQFLIQYYNGEERAKGNILERFSAQQFPDLHSELNLSSLELGDSALYFCASSAGTGAPQETQYFGPGTRLLVL.

Note on this clone: The sample contains more than one DNA sequence encoding this CDR3. The chain's CDR3 is CASSIGGNEQYF. CDR3 nucleotide sequence: TGTGCCAGTAGTATAGGAGGCAACGAGCAGTACTTC. The gene calls are TRBV19 and TRBJ2-7, with D hard to call. In germline, CDR1 is LNHDA, CDR2 SQIVND (reference sequence). V dropped 1 base and J dropped 5 bases, with 6 bases sitting between them. The CDR3 length is 12 residues. Filled out from reference TRBV19 and TRBJ2-7, the complete variable domain reads DGGITQSPKYLFRKEGQNVTLSCEQNLNHDAMYWYRQDPGQGLRLIYYSQIVNDFQKGDIAEGYSVSREKKESFPLTVTSAQKNPTAFYLCASSIGGNEQYFGPGTRLTVT.

CDR3 protein: CASSFFGADYGYTF. In nucleotides, the CDR3 is TGTGCCAGCAGTTTCTTTGGGGCGGACTATGGCTACACCTTC. The V call is TRBV27, the J call TRBJ1-2; D might be TRBD1 (5 bases). From germline, CDR1 is MNHEY and CDR2 SMNVEV (reference sequence). V was shortened by 3 bases and J by 3 bases, with 11 bases between the two germline ends. The CDR3 has 14 amino acids.

The genes are TRBV5-1 and TRBJ1-4, with D possibly being TRBD1 (5 bases). Trimming removed 2 bases from V and 8 bases from J, with 13 bases in between. This CDR3 has 14 residues. Germline CDR1 reads SGHRS; CDR2 reads YFSETQ. The CDR3 loop is CASSFTGGGEKLFF. The CDR3, as DNA: TGCGCCAGCAGCTTCACGGGGGGTGGCGAAAAACTGTTTTTT.

This clone has only a few counts. The V call is TRBV6-5, the J call TRBJ2-7, with 10 positions matching TRBD1. Germline CDR1 and CDR2: MNHEY and SVGAGI. CDR3 length equals 15 residues. The V segment lost 2 bases and the J segment 0 bases; nucleotides outside the gene matches: 1. CDR3 sequence (DNA): TGTGCCAGCAGTTACAGGACAGGGGGCTCCTACGAGCAGTACTTC. It yields the protein CASSYRTGGSYEQYF.

The chain is built from TRBV19 and TRBJ2-7; 7 positions agree with TRBD1. This CDR3 region has 15 residues. Germline values: CDR1 LNHDA, CDR2 SQIVND (reference sequence). Germline trimming cut 3 bases from V and 0 bases from J; bases unmatched to any gene: 5. CDR3: CASSIEGQSSYEQYF. In DNA, the CDR3 is TGTGCCAGTAGTATCGAGGGACAGAGCTCCTACGAGCAGTACTTC.

This clone has only one observation. The chain couples TRBV10-1 to TRBJ2-7; 11 bases align to TRBD2. Per the germline V gene, CDR1 is WNHNN and CDR2 is SYGVQD (reference sequence). Trimming removed 5 bases from V and 2 bases from J; junction bases left unmatched: 2. The CDR3 is made up of 14 amino acids. CDR3 loop: CASSTSGSPYEQYF. DNA for the CDR3: TGCGCCAGCAGTACTAGCGGGAGTCCCTACGAGCAGTACTTC.

With regard to this clone: Different DNA sequences within this sample yield the same CDR3. The V and J genes are TRBV9 and TRBJ2-5; D is perhaps TRBD2 (5 bases). V was pared by 2 bases and J by 0 bases, with 8 bases between. This CDR3 has 14 residues. Germline values: CDR1 SGDLS, CDR2 YYNGEE. The CDR3, as DNA: TGTGCCAGCAGCGTTTCGGGGTACCAAGAGACCCAGTACTTC. It translates to CASSVSGYQETQYF.

Only one count was recorded for this clone. V is TRBV27 and J is TRBJ2-7; the match to TRBD2 covers 10 bases. In germline, CDR1 is MNHEY, CDR2 SMNVEV (reference sequence). The CDR3 runs to 15 residues. V was clipped by 3 bases and J by 0 bases; unmatched bases: 2. The CDR3 protein is CASSLTSGPSYEQYF. Here the CDR3 DNA reads TGTGCCAGCAGTTTGACTAGCGGGCCCTCCTACGAGCAGTACTTC.

This clone showed up just a few times. J is TRBJ1-1 and V is TRBV7-2; tentative D call: TRBD1 (5 bases). Deletions cut 2 bases from V and 1 base from J, with 8 bases between. In germline, CDR1 is SGHTA, CDR2 FQGNSA. This CDR3 has 14 amino acids. The CDR3 here is CASSLYGGNTEAFF. As DNA, the CDR3 is TGTGCCAGCAGCTTATATGGGGGGAACACTGAAGCTTTCTTT.

This clone was found once. This sequence joins TRBV11-2 and TRBJ2-7; 10 bases fit TRBD1. The CDR3 spans 14 residues. Germline V CDR1 and CDR2: SGHAT, FQNNGV. J gave up 6 bases and V 1 base, and 3 bases lay outside the gene matches. CDR3 nucleotide sequence: TGTGCCAGCAGCTTAGGGGGACAGGGGTTCGAGCAGTACTTC. Residues: CASSLGGQGFEQYF. The full variable domain, completed using reference TRBV11-2 and TRBJ2-7, is EAGVAQSPRYKIIEKRQSVAFWCNPISGHATLYWYQQILGQGPKLLIQFQNNGVVDDSQLPKDRFSAERLKGVDSTLKIQPAKLEDSAVYLCASSLGGQGFEQYFGPGTRLTVT.

The J gene is TRBJ2-1, the V gene TRBV10-1; TRBD2 agrees at 12 bases. Germline loops: CDR1 WNHNN, CDR2 SYGVQD (reference sequence). V trimming: 2 bases; J trimming: 10 bases; junction bases outside the gene matches: 18. The CDR3 runs 19 residues. The CDR3 bases are TGCGCCAGCAGTGAGGGAGTCGAGACTAGCGGGAGATTTTGGAAGGAGCAGTTCTTC. Encoded protein: CASSEGVETSGRFWKEQFF.

The genes are TRBV15 and TRBJ2-7, with a tentative D call TRBD1 (5 bases). The V gene lost 0 bases and the J gene lost 5 bases, with 17 bases spanning the gap. The CDR3 contains 16 residues. CDR1 is LNHNV, CDR2 YYDKDF, per germline (reference sequence). CDR3 region: CATSRDHQGPTNEQYF. In DNA form, the CDR3 reads TGTGCCACCAGCAGAGATCATCAGGGTCCCACCAACGAGCAGTACTTC.

The chain recombines TRBV29-1 with TRBJ1-5, with no clear D. CDR1 and CDR2 from the germline V gene are SQVTM and ANQGSEA. The CDR3 consists of 12 residues. Trimming took 5 bases from V and 6 from J, leaving 11 bases between them. For the CDR3, the DNA is TGCAGCGTTACCGACTTGGGTCAGCCCCAGCATTTT. It specifies CSVTDLGQPQHF.